Presented here are 14 T cell receptor beta chains from one specimen sequenced in a study of T cell responses to AZD1222 COVID-19 vaccine. TCRdb keeps only in-frame clones here, not all; method: immunoSEQ multiplex PCR. The sample holds some 81,000 clones; about nine tenths are singletons and the top ten take under 14%. The sample in question was peripheral blood, obtained 28 days after the second AZD1222 dose. The receptors originated from an adult who received the AZD1222 COVID-19 vaccine.

This clone was detected only once. CDR3 loop: CASSLSRTGGQYF. The CDR3 DNA follows: TGTGCCAGCAGTTTATCGCGGACAGGGGGGCAGTACTTC. The chain is built from TRBV28 and TRBJ2-7; the match to TRBD1 covers 10 bases. Trimming cost V 1 base and J 9 bases; bases outside gene matches: 3. Per germline, CDR1 MDHEN and CDR2 SYDVKM. CDR3 length: 13 amino acids. The variable domain in full, with the rest retrieved from reference TRBV28 and TRBJ2-7, is DVKVTQSSRYLVKRTGEKVFLECVQDMDHENMFWYRQDPGLGLRLIYFSYDVKMKEKGDIPEGYSVSREKKERFSLILESASTNQTSMYLCASSLSRTGGQYFGPGTRLTVT.

The V call is TRBV11-2, the J call TRBJ1-2, with 11 positions matching TRBD1. The CDR3 has 17 residues. Germline V gives CDR1 SGHAT, CDR2 FQNNGV. With V trimmed by 5 bases and J by 5 bases, 13 bases remained unmatched. DNA for the CDR3: TGTGCCAGCAGCCCCGGACAGGGGGCGAAGTTTCGGTATGGCTACACCTTC. Translated: CASSPGQGAKFRYGYTF.

The CDR3 region is CASSLGVGGYNEQFF. The CDR3 coding sequence is TGTGCCAGCAGCCTAGGGGTAGGGGGCTACAATGAGCAGTTCTTC. The chain joins TRBV7-9 to TRBJ2-1, with D tentatively TRBD1 (6 bases). Deletions cut 5 bases from V and 3 bases from J, with 14 bases between. This CDR3 contains 15 residues. Germline lookup yields CDR1 SEHNR and CDR2 FQNEAQ (reference sequence).

V and J are TRBV25-1 and TRBJ1-1, with unresolved D. The CDR3 extends over 11 amino acids. Trimming pared 9 bases from V and 4 bases from J, leaving 9 bases between. The germline gives CDR1 MGHDK, CDR2 SYGVNS. CDR3 region: CASQEGTEAFF. In nucleotides, the CDR3 is TGTGCCAGTCAAGAGGGCACTGAAGCTTTCTTT.

The V gene is TRBV19, the J gene TRBJ1-5, with D unclear. This CDR3 has 14 residues. V gave up 6 bases and J gave up 3 bases, with 12 bases separating them. Germline values: CDR1 LNHDA, CDR2 SQIVND (reference sequence). CDR3 nucleotide sequence: TGTGCCAGTAGGTCTGGGCAGGTCAATCAGCCCCAGCATTTT. Its protein product is CASRSGQVNQPQHF.

The chain carries TRBV18 and TRBJ2-5; 8 bases fit TRBD1. Germline CDR1 is KGHSH and CDR2 is LQKENI. This CDR3 is built from 14 residues. V lost 6 bases, J lost 2 bases, and 5 bases stayed unmatched. The CDR3 nucleotides are TGTGCCAGCTCGGTGGGGACAGGTCAAGAGACCCAGTACTTC. As protein: CASSVGTGQETQYF. Based on the CDR3 plus reference TRBV18 and TRBJ2-5, the full variable domain is NAGVMQNPRHLVRRRGQEARLRCSPMKGHSHVYWYRQLPEEGLKFMVYLQKENIIDESGMPKERFSAEFPKEGPSILRIQQVVRGDSAAYFCASSVGTGQETQYFGPGTRLLVL.

V gene TRBV2 combines with J gene TRBJ1-3, with unresolved D. Trimming removed 2 bases at V and 0 bases at J, with 8 bases between. Per the germline V gene, CDR1 is SNHLY and CDR2 is FYNNEI. CDR3 length equals 15 residues. The CDR3 coding sequence is TGTGCCAGCAGTGAATATAACCCCTCTGGAAACACCATATATTTT. It is translated as CASSEYNPSGNTIYF.

The chain recombines TRBV5-4 with TRBJ2-1; 9 positions agree with TRBD2. Germline CDR1 is SGHNT and CDR2 is YYREEE (reference sequence). The trim removed 0 bases at V and 15 bases at J, leaving 10 bases unmatched. The CDR3 has 14 residues. The CDR3 coding sequence is TGTGCCAGCAGCTTGGAGGCTAGCGGGGACAGATGGTTCTTC. Its translation: CASSLEASGDRWFF.

This rearrangement joins TRBV16 to TRBJ1-2; D is ambiguous. This CDR3 comprises 12 residues. V lost 4 bases, J lost 4 bases, and 7 bases lay in between. CDR1 is KGHSY and CDR2 is FQNENV in the germline V gene. DNA for the CDR3: TGTGCCAGCAGCCCCAGGATCTATGGCTACACCTTC. It translates to CASSPRIYGYTF.

This rearrangement joins TRBV27 to TRBJ1-1; no reliable D call. Germline CDR1 reads MNHEY; CDR2 reads SMNVEV (reference sequence). V was shortened by 2 bases and J by 4 bases, with 11 bases between the two germline ends. This CDR3 comprises 14 residues. The CDR3 coding sequence is TGTGCCAGCAGTTTAGGGCGGATAGGCACTGAAGCTTTCTTT. Encoded protein: CASSLGRIGTEAFF.

With respect to this clone: The junction shows a germline mismatch at one end, possibly a read error. CDR3 region: CASTPGNTIYF. DNA for the CDR3: TGTGCCAGCACCCCTGGGAACACCATATATTTT. The chain is built from TRBV7-9 and TRBJ1-3; D call uncertain. CDR1 and CDR2 (germline): SEHNR, FQNEAQ (reference sequence). The CDR3 runs 11 residues. Variable domain in full (rest from reference TRBV7-9 and TRBJ1-3): DTGVSQNPRHKITKRGQNVTFRCDPISEHNRLYWYRQTLGQGPEFLTYFQNEAQLEKSRLLSDRFSAERPKGSFSTLEIQRTEQGDSAMYLCASTPGNTIYFGEGSWLTVV.

The gene calls are TRBV7-8 and TRBJ1-1, with D unclear. This CDR3 has 14 amino acids. V was shortened by 5 bases and J by 6 bases, with 16 bases between the two germline ends. Germline V gene sequence: CDR1 SGHVS, CDR2 FQNEAQ. Here the CDR3 DNA reads TGTGCCAGCAGCAAGTACCCGACAAGGCCTGAAGCTTTCTTT. Encoded protein: CASSKYPTRPEAFF. The full variable domain, with the rest looked up from reference TRBV7-8 and TRBJ1-1, is GAGVSQSPRYKVAKRGQDVALRCDPISGHVSLFWYQQALGQGPEFLTYFQNEAQLDKSGLPSDRFFAERPEGSVSTLKIQRTQQEDSAVYLCASSKYPTRPEAFFGQGTRLTVV.

The chain employs TRBV29-1 and TRBJ1-1; D is ambiguous. Germline CDR1 is SQVTM and CDR2 is ANQGSEA. The CDR3 consists of 14 residues. Trimming stripped 6 bases from V and 1 base from J, with 15 bases between. CDR3 sequence (DNA): TGCAGCGTCCCAACCCTAACAGAGAACACTGAAGCTTTCTTT. Amino acid sequence: CSVPTLTENTEAFF.

This chain uses TRBV28 with TRBJ2-2; D gene unclear. Germline values: CDR1 MDHEN, CDR2 SYDVKM. The CDR3 is 15 amino acids. The V end was cut by 2 bases, the J end by 7 bases, with 14 bases between. CDR3 sequence: CASSLVRPEHGELFF. Written as DNA, the CDR3 is TGTGCCAGCAGTTTAGTCCGCCCGGAACACGGGGAGCTGTTTTTT.